The rows below give T cell receptor beta chains drawn from one sample of a study of blood T cell repertoires in COVID-19. Only in-frame clones appear in the TCRdb table, and some are missing; sequencing was by immunoSEQ multiplex PCR. The profile covers approximately 69,000 clones, with 79% appearing a single time and more than 15% taken by the ten largest. Sequencing input: peripheral blood. These receptors came from a man aged 55-75 years with acute or convalescent COVID-19. Both conserved end residues are trimmed from each CDR3. Expanded clones are given a class, and other clones once, few, many or no size at all.

CDR3: ASSFQAPPTEAF
J: TRBJ1-1
size: NA
V: TRBV5-1

CDR3: ASSLTGSSNQPQH
J: TRBJ1-5
size: NA
V: TRBV7-2

CDR3: ASSLGAVSLNTEAF
J: TRBJ1-1
size: few
V: TRBV5-1

CDR3: ASSPPGQSYEQY
J: TRBJ2-7
size: NA
V: TRBV7-2

CDR3: AWRQRIFGSSPLH
J: TRBJ1-6
size: NA
V: TRBV30

CDR3: AWRGPYNSPLH
J: TRBJ1-6
size: NA
V: TRBV30

CDR3: ASRPRQGREEETQY
J: TRBJ2-5
size: NA
V: TRBV5-4

CDR3: ASSQAGWTGNTEAF
J: TRBJ1-1
size: once
V: TRBV3-1/TRBV3-2

CDR3: ASSPIQRGEAF
J: TRBJ1-1
size: NA
V: TRBV11-1

CDR3: ASSLDRIYSGNTIY
J: TRBJ1-3
size: few
V: TRBV14

CDR3: ATSSSTDTQY
J: TRBJ2-3
size: NA
V: TRBV6-2/TRBV6-3

CDR3: ASSYSEGDGYT
J: TRBJ1-2
size: NA
V: TRBV6-2/TRBV6-3

CDR3: ASSYRGRTTNEKLF
J: TRBJ1-4
size: NA
V: TRBV5-8

CDR3: ASSSHPRDTNTGELF
J: TRBJ2-2
size: NA
V: TRBV5-1

CDR3: ASIKQANTGELF
J: TRBJ2-2
size: NA
V: TRBV7-2

CDR3: SVARGSGSYEQY
J: TRBJ2-7
size: NA
V: TRBV29-1

CDR3: AWSVVRTGGRGYT
J: TRBJ1-2
size: once
V: TRBV30

CDR3: ASSHLPRGLLSGQPQH
J: TRBJ1-5
size: few
V: TRBV4-1

CDR3: ASSESVFRSYEQY
J: TRBJ2-7
size: many
V: TRBV10-2

CDR3: AISDRGAPAGELF
J: TRBJ2-2
size: NA
V: TRBV10-3

CDR3: ASSDYRVMNTEAF
J: TRBJ1-1
size: NA
V: TRBV6-2/TRBV6-3

CDR3: ASSYSQLATNEKLF
J: TRBJ1-4
size: NA
V: TRBV6-5

CDR3: ASSRRGGTPPLH
J: TRBJ1-6
size: few
V: TRBV28

CDR3: ASSLDLGAGGSDTQY
J: TRBJ2-3
size: NA
V: TRBV5-8

CDR3: ASSYGASGGQETQY
J: TRBJ2-5
size: NA
V: TRBV6-6

CDR3: ASSFIGAGEETQY
J: TRBJ2-5
size: NA
V: TRBV5-6

CDR3: ASSMTQVNTEAF
J: TRBJ1-1
size: NA
V: TRBV2

CDR3: ASRQTTGGISYEQY
J: TRBJ2-7
size: NA
V: TRBV7-8

CDR3: ASSAEDRGNTEAF
J: TRBJ1-1
size: NA
V: TRBV9

CDR3: ASSRRRTGGRETQY
J: TRBJ2-5
size: NA
V: TRBV7-3

CDR3: ASSPPGQANTGELF
J: TRBJ2-2
size: NA
V: TRBV18

CDR3: ASTVLRDNTEAF
J: TRBJ1-1
size: NA
V: TRBV18

CDR3: ASSQDLGGGEAF
J: TRBJ1-1
size: NA
V: TRBV3-1/TRBV3-2

CDR3: ASTLFNSGANVLT
J: TRBJ2-6
size: NA
V: TRBV5-8

CDR3: ASSEFSGGVIFTDTQY
J: TRBJ2-3
size: NA
V: TRBV10-2

CDR3: ASSPGDRTSPEQF
J: TRBJ2-1
size: NA
V: TRBV18

CDR3: ASSPGTGITDTQY
J: TRBJ2-3
size: NA
V: TRBV28

CDR3: ASSAGIPANEKLF
J: TRBJ1-4
size: NA
V: TRBV6-5

CDR3: ASSDLGQYSNQPQH
J: TRBJ1-5
size: NA
V: TRBV6-1

CDR3: ASSSRQGGEKLF
J: TRBJ1-4
size: NA
V: TRBV7-2

CDR3: ASSFRGLGNTEAF
J: TRBJ1-1
size: NA
V: TRBV7-2

CDR3: ASSLTGLGYT
J: TRBJ1-2
size: NA
V: TRBV18

CDR3: ASSLARVVGQYSNQPQH
J: TRBJ1-5
size: NA
V: TRBV7-8

CDR3: ASSEVMETQY
J: TRBJ2-5
size: NA
V: TRBV2

CDR3: ASSPPGLRFRELF
J: TRBJ2-2
size: NA
V: TRBV18

CDR3: ASSPGGQGHNQPQH
J: TRBJ1-5
size: NA
V: TRBV18

CDR3: ASSSTGAGNTEAF
J: TRBJ1-1
size: NA
V: TRBV6-5

CDR3: ASSSNRGSNQPQH
J: TRBJ1-5
size: NA
V: TRBV7-6

CDR3: ASSGGRTQRREQY
J: TRBJ2-7
size: NA
V: TRBV5-1

CDR3: ASSSPWGDGNNSPLH
J: TRBJ1-6
size: NA
V: TRBV7-9

CDR3: AWRTGLHTNYGYT
J: TRBJ1-2
size: NA
V: TRBV30

CDR3: ASKTGRNQPQH
J: TRBJ1-5
size: NA
V: TRBV6-5

CDR3: ASSGTSGASTDTQY
J: TRBJ2-3
size: NA
V: TRBV10-2